Presented here are 22 T cell receptor beta chains from one specimen sequenced in a study of shared clonotypes between healthy human individuals. Method: immunoSEQ multiplex PCR; TCRdb's copy keeps in-frame clones and lacks some. The table includes about 550,000 clones, around 95% detected once. Positively selected for CCR7, the CD45RO-negative cells used as naive CD8 cells excluded terminally differentiated effector memory CD45RA+ cells. The material sequenced was naive CD8+ T cells sorted from blood. The receptors shown here come from a woman younger than 45 in good health.

CDR3 sequence: CASSLAGTRVDEQYF. In nucleotides, the CDR3 is TGTGCCAGCAGTTTGGCCGGGACTAGGGTAGACGAGCAGTACTTC. The J gene is TRBJ2-7, the V gene TRBV4-2; TRBD2 matches at 8 bases. Unmatched junction bases numbered 12, after V lost 6 bases and J lost 5 bases. Germline loops: CDR1 LGHNA, CDR2 YNFKEQ. This CDR3 is built from 15 residues.

V is TRBV28 and J is TRBJ1-5; D gene ambiguous. V dropped 0 bases and J dropped 5 bases, with 8 bases sitting between them. Germline CDR1 is MDHEN and CDR2 is SYDVKM. There are 14 residues in the CDR3. The CDR3 spells CASSLWGLDQPQHF. CDR3 coding DNA: TGTGCCAGCAGTTTATGGGGTTTAGATCAGCCCCAGCATTTT.

Only a few counts were recorded for this clone. The chain couples TRBV5-4 to TRBJ2-5; D is unclear. The CDR3 spans 13 residues. The germline V and J ends were trimmed by 0 bases and 3 bases, with 6 bases remaining between them. Germline V gives CDR1 SGHNT, CDR2 YYREEE (reference sequence). The CDR3 DNA reads as TGTGCCAGCAGCTTGGCGGTAAAAGAGACCCAGTACTTC. Translation: CASSLAVKETQYF.

J is TRBJ2-5 and V is TRBV28; D is undetermined. The CDR3 is 11 residues long. With 2 bases removed from V and 8 bases from J, the gap between germline ends came to 6 bases. Germline CDR1 and CDR2: MDHEN and SYDVKM. CDR3 in DNA: TGTGCCAGCAGTTTAGCCGCAACCCAGTACTTC. It specifies CASSLAATQYF.

The chain uses TRBV5-1 and TRBJ2-7, with D possibly being TRBD2 (6 bases). The length of the CDR3 is 13 residues. Germline CDR1 SGHRS, CDR2 YFSETQ. The ends were cut back, 3 bases at V and 2 bases at J, with 9 bases in the middle. This chain's CDR3 is CASSWGLAYEQYF. The CDR3 DNA sequence: TGCGCCAGCAGCTGGGGACTTGCCTACGAGCAGTACTTC.

This chain joins TRBV2 and TRBJ2-7; D remains ambiguous. Per germline, CDR1 SNHLY and CDR2 FYNNEI. The V end was cut by 4 bases, the J end by 2 bases, with 9 bases between. The CDR3 is made up of 13 amino acids. The CDR3 sequence is CASSARLPYEQYF. The DNA of the CDR3 is TGTGCCAGCAGTGCCCGGCTACCCTACGAGCAGTACTTC.

The chain has TRBV27 and TRBJ2-5; D possibly uses TRBD1 or TRBD2 (5 bases each). The J call is doubtful: the DNA matches TRBJ2-7 better. CDR1 and CDR2 from the germline V gene are MNHEY and SMNVEV (reference sequence). The CDR3 runs to 13 residues. The CDR3 is CASSQGTTYEQYF. CDR3 coding DNA: TGTGCCAGCAGTCAAGGGACCACCTACGAGCAGTACTTC.

The chain is built from TRBV4-1 and TRBJ2-6, with D maybe TRBD2 (5 bases). Trimming stripped 1 base from V and 3 bases from J, with 10 bases between. In germline, CDR1 is MGHRA, CDR2 YSYEKL. The length of the CDR3 is 16 residues. CDR3 amino acids: CASSQVRARGANVLTF. CDR3 DNA sequence: TGCGCCAGCAGCCAAGTGAGGGCTCGTGGGGCCAACGTCCTGACTTTC.

The rearrangement uses TRBV27 and TRBJ1-2; D uncertain. The CDR3 has 16 amino acids. Germline CDR1 MNHEY, CDR2 SMNVEV (reference sequence). V lost 1 base and J lost 0, with 12 bases in between. The CDR3 nucleotides are TGTGCCAGCAGTTTATTGGGAGGTCGAGCTAACTATGGCTACACCTTC. It translates to CASSLLGGRANYGYTF.

The chain couples TRBV6-1 to TRBJ2-7; possible D gene TRBD2, 5 bases. CDR3 length: 14 residues. CDR1 and CDR2 (germline): MNHNS, SASEGT. V lost 5 bases and J lost 6, with 17 bases in between. In DNA form, the CDR3 reads TGTGCCAGCAGTCTACTAATACTAGTGAGCGAGCAGTACTTC. Translated: CASSLLILVSEQYF.

This clone was recorded once. V gene TRBV28 combines with J gene TRBJ2-7, with D hard to call. Per the germline V gene, CDR1 is MDHEN and CDR2 is SYDVKM. This CDR3 spans 12 amino acids. V lost 8 bases and J lost 0, with 8 bases in between. CDR3 nucleotides: TGTGCCAGCGGCGACTCCTCCTACGAGCAGTACTTC. Protein sequence: CASGDSSYEQYF.

The J gene is TRBJ1-1, the V gene TRBV5-4; 7 bases are a match to TRBD1. The CDR3 runs 13 residues. With V trimmed by 2 bases and J by 10 bases, 8 bases remained unmatched. CDR1 is SGHNT, CDR2 YYREEE, per germline (reference sequence). The CDR3 is CASSFQGGEGAFF. The CDR3 coding sequence is TGTGCCAGCAGCTTTCAGGGGGGGGAGGGAGCTTTCTTT.

The V gene is TRBV9, the J gene TRBJ2-7, with a weak D call TRBD2 (6 bases). The CDR3 has 14 amino acids. Trimming took off 4 bases at V and 0 bases at J, with 11 bases between the two ends. Germline V gives CDR1 SGDLS, CDR2 YYNGEE. In DNA form, the CDR3 reads TGTGCCAGCAGCCCGGGGGTTTCCTCCTACGAGCAGTACTTC. Protein product: CASSPGVSSYEQYF.

The rearrangement links TRBV11-2 to TRBJ2-1, with 12 bases matching TRBD2. This CDR3 has 14 amino acids. Germline values: CDR1 SGHAT, CDR2 FQNNGV. The ends lost 5 bases at V and 7 bases at J; junction bases unmatched: 3. The CDR3: CASSRLAGGNEQFF. The CDR3 coding sequence is TGTGCCAGCAGCCGGCTAGCGGGAGGGAATGAGCAGTTCTTC.

The genes are TRBV7-9 and TRBJ2-5; TRBD1 aligns across 8 bases. J lost 3 bases, V lost 4 bases, and 10 bases had no gene match. This CDR3 comprises 16 residues. The germline gives CDR1 SEHNR, CDR2 FQNEAQ (reference sequence). CDR3 DNA: TGTGCCAGCAGCTCCTCGAGGACAGGGAGTGAAGAGACCCAGTACTTC. This codes for CASSSSRTGSEETQYF.

This chain joins TRBV29-1 and TRBJ2-7; 9 bases fit TRBD1. CDR3 length equals 14 residues. The J segment lost 7 bases and the V segment lost 7 bases, leaving 14 bases of the junction unmatched. Germline V lookup: CDR1 SQVTM, CDR2 ANQGSEA. The CDR3 loop reads CSALGTGRGKEQYF. The CDR3 DNA sequence: TGCAGCGCGCTGGGGACAGGGAGAGGAAAGGAGCAGTACTTC.

The chain has TRBV9 and TRBJ1-6, with a tentative D call TRBD1 (5 bases). Germline-derived CDR1 and CDR2 are SGDLS and YYNGEE. CDR3 length: 14 amino acids. Trimming pared 3 bases from V and 10 bases from J, leaving 14 bases between. The chain's CDR3 is CASSAGRGHSPLHF. For the CDR3, the DNA is TGTGCCAGCAGCGCCGGTAGGGGTCACTCACCCCTCCACTTT. Full variable domain (missing parts from reference TRBV9 and TRBJ1-6): DSGVTQTPKHLITATGQRVTLRCSPRSGDLSVYWYQQSLDQGLQFLIQYYNGEERAKGNILERFSAQQFPDLHSELNLSSLELGDSALYFCASSAGRGHSPLHFGNGTRLTVT.

The chain joins TRBV11-2 to TRBJ2-3; TRBD2 aligns across 8 bases. The V gene end was trimmed by 5 bases and the J gene end by 5 bases; junction bases not matched to a gene: 6. The CDR3 totals 14 residues. Germline V gene lookup returns CDR1 SGHAT and CDR2 FQNNGV. CDR3 DNA: TGTGCCAGCAGCCAGGGACTAGGGCAAGATACGCAGTATTTT. This encodes CASSQGLGQDTQYF.

V usage is TRBV9 and J usage is TRBJ2-7; 8 bases agree with TRBD1. V shed 3 bases, J shed 0 bases, and the junction held 8 bases outside the gene matches. The CDR3 has 16 amino acids. Germline assignment: CDR1 SGDLS and CDR2 YYNGEE. Here the CDR3 DNA reads TGTGCCAGCAGCGAGAAGGACAGGGAAAGCTCCTACGAGCAGTACTTC. Translation gives CASSEKDRESSYEQYF. Supplemented by reference TRBV9 and TRBJ2-7, the full variable domain reads DSGVTQTPKHLITATGQRVTLRCSPRSGDLSVYWYQQSLDQGLQFLIQYYNGEERAKGNILERFSAQQFPDLHSELNLSSLELGDSALYFCASSEKDRESSYEQYFGPGTRLTVT.

The J gene is TRBJ2-7, the V gene TRBV2, with TRBD2 as a possible D gene (5 bases). Germline V gene sequence: CDR1 SNHLY, CDR2 FYNNEI. V lost 5 bases and J 3 bases, leaving 20 bases between the germline ends. The CDR3 sequence is 16 residues long. The CDR3 loop reads CASSKLIVIRGYEQYF. In nucleotides, the CDR3 is TGTGCCAGCAGTAAGCTCATCGTGATTCGGGGCTACGAGCAGTACTTC.

The chain couples TRBV28 to TRBJ1-5; D call uncertain. Germline CDR1 and CDR2: MDHEN and SYDVKM. The CDR3 runs to 15 residues. V was trimmed by 6 bases and J by 0 bases, leaving 12 bases between them. Written as DNA, the CDR3 is TGTGCCAGCAGCCCCGGACTCTTTAGCAATCAGCCCCAGCATTTT. Amino acids: CASSPGLFSNQPQHF.

This rearrangement joins TRBV5-4 to TRBJ1-2; D is possibly TRBD1 (6 bases). CDR1 SGHNT and CDR2 YYREEE come from the germline V gene (reference sequence). This CDR3 is 13 amino acids long. The V gene lost 2 bases and the J gene lost 6 bases, with 11 bases spanning the gap. The CDR3 loop is CASSLQGLHGYTF. CDR3 sequence (DNA): TGTGCCAGCAGCTTACAGGGACTCCATGGCTACACCTTC.